This T cell receptor (beta chain) was observed in a study of cytomegalovirus exposure and HLA in healthy donors. Overall study results and limits: A list of roughly 180 TCR beta chains associated with cytomegalovirus was given.

This clone was observed a single time. The target antigen is unknown. PCR primers comprised 60 Vbeta and 13 Jbeta primers. Some clones are missing from TCRdb's copy, which holds only in-frame ones; the method was immunoSEQ multiplex PCR. The sample has under 200,000 clones, 65% to 70% seen once; the top ten hold 4.5%. The TCR comes from a woman between 18 and 29 years old in good health and CMV-seropositive. Sequencing used PBMCs.

CDR3 in DNA: TGTGCCTGGAGTGTCCACACTGGAAACACCATATATTTT. This gives the protein CAWSVHTGNTIYF. The chain is built from TRBV30 and TRBJ1-3; D is ambiguous. Germline V gene sequence: CDR1 GTSNPN, CDR2 SVGIG (reference sequence). The CDR3 totals 13 residues. Trimming shortened V by 0 bases and J by 2 bases, and 5 bases separated the two germline ends.